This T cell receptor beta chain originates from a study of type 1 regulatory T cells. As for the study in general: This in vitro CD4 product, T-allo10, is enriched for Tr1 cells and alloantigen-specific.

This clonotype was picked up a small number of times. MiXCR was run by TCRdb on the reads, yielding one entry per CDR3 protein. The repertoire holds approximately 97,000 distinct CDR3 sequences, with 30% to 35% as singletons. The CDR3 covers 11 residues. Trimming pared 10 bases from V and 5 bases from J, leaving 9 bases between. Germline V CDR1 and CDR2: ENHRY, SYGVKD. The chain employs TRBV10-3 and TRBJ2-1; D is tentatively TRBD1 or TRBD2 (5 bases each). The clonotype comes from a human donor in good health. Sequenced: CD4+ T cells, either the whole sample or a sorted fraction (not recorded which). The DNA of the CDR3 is TGTGCCACCGGGACCGACAATGAGCAGTTCTTC. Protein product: CATGTDNEQFF.